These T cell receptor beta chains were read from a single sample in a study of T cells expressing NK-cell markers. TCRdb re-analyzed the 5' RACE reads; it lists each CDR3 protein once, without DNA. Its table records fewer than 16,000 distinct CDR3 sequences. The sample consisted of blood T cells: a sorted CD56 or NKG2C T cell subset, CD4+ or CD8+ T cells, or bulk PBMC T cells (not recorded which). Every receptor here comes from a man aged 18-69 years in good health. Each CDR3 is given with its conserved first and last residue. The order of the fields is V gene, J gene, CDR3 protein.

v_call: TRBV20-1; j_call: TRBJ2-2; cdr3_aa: CSAGGTGELFF
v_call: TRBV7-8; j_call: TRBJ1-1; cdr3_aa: CASSLGYSGGLGDTEAFF
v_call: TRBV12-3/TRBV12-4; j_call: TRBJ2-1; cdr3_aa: CASHPSGRSYNEQFF
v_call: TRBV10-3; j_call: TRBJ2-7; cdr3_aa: CAIRRDSVYEQYF
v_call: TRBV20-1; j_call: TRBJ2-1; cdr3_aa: CSALAGGPNEQFF
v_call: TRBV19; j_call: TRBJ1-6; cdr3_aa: CASTPTGSGSPLHF
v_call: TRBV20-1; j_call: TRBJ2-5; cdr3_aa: CSAEASADSHNTQYF
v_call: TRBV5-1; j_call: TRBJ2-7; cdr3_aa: CASSLASGTPDYEQYF
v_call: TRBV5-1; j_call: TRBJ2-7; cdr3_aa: CASSVQGAHEQYF
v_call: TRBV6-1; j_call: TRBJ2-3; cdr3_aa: CASLEIPGDTQYF
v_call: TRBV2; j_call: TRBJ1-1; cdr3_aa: CATTSSGTENTEAFF
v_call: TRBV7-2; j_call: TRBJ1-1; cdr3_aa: CASNKKEESTEAFF
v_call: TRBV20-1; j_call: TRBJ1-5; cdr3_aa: CSARALTRNQPQHF
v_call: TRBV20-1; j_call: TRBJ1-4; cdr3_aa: CSARVGRGVEKLFF
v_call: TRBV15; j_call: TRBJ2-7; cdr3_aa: CATSFKLSSYEQYF
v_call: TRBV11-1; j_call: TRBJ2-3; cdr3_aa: CASSPPIGRADTQYF
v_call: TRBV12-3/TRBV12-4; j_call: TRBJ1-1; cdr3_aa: CASTSYSEAFF
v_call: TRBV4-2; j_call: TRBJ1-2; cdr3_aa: CASSQVHPTTGGYTF
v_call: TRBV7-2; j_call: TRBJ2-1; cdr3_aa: CASSGTVSSYNEQFF
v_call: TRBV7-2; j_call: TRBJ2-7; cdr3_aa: CASSSPTSGNPYEQYF
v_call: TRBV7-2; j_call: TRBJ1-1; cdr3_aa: CASSWQMNTEAFF
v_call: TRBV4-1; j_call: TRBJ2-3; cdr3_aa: CASSLLGYPGRTDTQYF
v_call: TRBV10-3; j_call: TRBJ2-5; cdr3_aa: CAISGGLAASQETQYF
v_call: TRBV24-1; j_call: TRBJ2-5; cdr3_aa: CATSDGDQETQYF
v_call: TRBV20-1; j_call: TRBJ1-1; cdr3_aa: CSATAVQGNTEAFF
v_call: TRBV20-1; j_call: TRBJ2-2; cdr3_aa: CSAVGQGNTGELFF
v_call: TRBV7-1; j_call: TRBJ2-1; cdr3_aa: CASSSTRGVRRSGTGRDNEQFF
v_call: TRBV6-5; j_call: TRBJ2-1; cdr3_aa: CASSSSGGAGIF
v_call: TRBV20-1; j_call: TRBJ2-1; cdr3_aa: CSARRQVAGHNEQFF
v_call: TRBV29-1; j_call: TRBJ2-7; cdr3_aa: CSVEQGSEAQYF
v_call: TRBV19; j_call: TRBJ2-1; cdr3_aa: CASSSGGYRSYNEQFF
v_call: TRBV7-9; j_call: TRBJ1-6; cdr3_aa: CASSLEGQGTSPLHF
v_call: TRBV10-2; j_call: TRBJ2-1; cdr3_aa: CASSDVGQYYNEQFF
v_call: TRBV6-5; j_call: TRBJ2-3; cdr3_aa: CASISLGRGDTQYF
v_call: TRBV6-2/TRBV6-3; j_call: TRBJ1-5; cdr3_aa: CASSYVLDPVGDQPQHF
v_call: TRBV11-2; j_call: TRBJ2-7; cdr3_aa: CASSFGQGGGEQYF
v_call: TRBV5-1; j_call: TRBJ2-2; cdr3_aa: CASSPNVGGTGELFF
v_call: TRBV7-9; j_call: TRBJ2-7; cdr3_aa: CASTGTGGSYEQYF
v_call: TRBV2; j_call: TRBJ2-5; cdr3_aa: CASSGIAGGGETQYF
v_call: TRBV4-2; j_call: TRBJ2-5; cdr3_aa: CASSPGTSGMRETQYF
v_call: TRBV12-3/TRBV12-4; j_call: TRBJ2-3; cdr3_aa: CASSLGLARTDTQYF